Listed below are T cell receptor beta chains from one sample, sequenced in a study of cytomegalovirus exposure and HLA in healthy donors. The table came from immunoSEQ multiplex PCR; TCRdb's copy has only in-frame clones and leaves some out. The table shows about 160,000 clones, with approximately 80% occurring only once. Source material: PBMCs. These receptors all stem from a male donor in good health and CMV-seropositive. The CDR3 runs from the conserved cysteine through the conserved F or W. A D gene is named only where the DNA matches it firmly. Clone sizes are given selectively: once, few, many, or a class where the clone is expanded.

>TRBJ2-2|.|TRBV29-1|.
CSVQGSVRDSHTGELFF
TGCAGCGTACAGGGAAGCGTGCGGGACAGCCACACCGGGGAGCTGTTTTTT
>TRBJ2-1|once|TRBV25-1|TRBD2
CASSETATSANEQFF
TGTGCCAGCAGTGAAACGGCGACTAGCGCGAATGAGCAGTTCTTC
>TRBJ2-3|few|TRBV7-2|TRBD2
CASATTIAGDRDTQYF
TGTGCCAGCGCAACCACTATAGCGGGAGATCGGGATACGCAGTATTTT
>TRBJ2-1|.|TRBV15|.
CATSRDNEAATYNEQFF
TGTGCCACCAGCAGAGATAACGAGGCTGCAACCTACAATGAGCAGTTCTTC
>TRBJ1-1|.|TRBV7-9|.
CASRPQAQGNTEAFF
TGTGCCAGCAGACCCCAAGCACAGGGGAACACTGAAGCTTTCTTT
>TRBJ1-4|.|TRBV5-1|.
CASSLGGVGTNEKLFF
TGCGCCAGCAGCTTGGGGGGCGTGGGCACTAATGAAAAACTGTTTTTT
>TRBJ2-5|.|TRBV19|.
CATSRGWGEETQYF
TGTGCCACCTCCCGGGGTTGGGGTGAGGAGACCCAGTACTTC
>TRBJ1-2|.|TRBV7-9|TRBD1
CASSFEGLPRGYGYTF
TGTGCCAGCAGCTTCGAGGGCCTACCCAGGGGGTATGGCTACACCTTC
>TRBJ2-7|.|TRBV7-8|TRBD2
CASSRRIAGGYEQYF
TGTGCCAGCAGCCGGAGAATAGCGGGAGGCTACGAGCAGTACTTC
>TRBJ2-1|.|TRBV7-7|.
CASSLSYRENEQFF
TGTGCTAGCAGCTTATCCTACCGGGAGAATGAGCAGTTCTTC
>TRBJ1-1|once|TRBV6-1|.
CASSGQMNTEAFF
TGTGCCAGCAGTGGTCAGATGAACACTGAAGCTTTCTTT
>TRBJ1-2|.|TRBV18|TRBD1
CASTPGQGFGYTF
TGTGCCAGCACACCGGGACAGGGGTTTGGCTACACCTTC
>TRBJ2-5|.|TRBV7-2|TRBD2
CASSFALAGVETQYF
TGTGCCAGCAGTTTCGCACTAGCGGGAGTCGAGACCCAGTACTTC
>TRBJ1-2|.|TRBV5-1|TRBD1
CASSLAGTGGGYTF
TGCGCCAGCAGCTTGGCCGGGACAGGAGGTGGCTACACCTTC
>TRBJ1-2|.|TRBV29-1|.
CSVGHSRGYTF
TGCAGCGTTGGACATTCCCGGGGCTACACCTTC
>TRBJ2-7|.|TRBV5-1|TRBD2
CASSGTSGSVRRYEQYF
TGCGCCAGCAGCGGGACTAGCGGGAGCGTCAGGAGGTACGAGCAGTACTTC
>TRBJ2-1|.|TRBV9|TRBD2
CASSSLGTRINEQFF
TGTGCCAGCAGCAGCCTCGGGACTAGAATCAATGAGCAGTTCTTC
>TRBJ1-5|once|TRBV6-1|.
CASSATGYQPQHF
TGTGCCAGCAGTGCGACAGGTTATCAGCCCCAGCATTTT
>TRBJ2-2|.|TRBV4-1|.
CASSDREAGELFF
TGCGCCAGCAGCGACCGCGAGGCCGGGGAGCTGTTTTTT
>TRBJ2-7|.|TRBV28|TRBD1
CASSSRQGGTYEQYF
TGTGCCAGCAGTTCCCGACAGGGCGGAACCTACGAGCAGTACTTC
>TRBJ2-1|few|TRBV5-4|TRBD2
CASSGGGLAGGRNEQFF
TGTGCCAGCAGCGGCGGGGGGCTAGCGGGAGGCCGCAATGAGCAGTTCTTC
>TRBJ2-3|.|TRBV11-3|.
CASSLRLGTDTQYF
TGTGCCAGCAGCTTAAGACTCGGCACAGATACGCAGTATTTT
>TRBJ2-5|once|TRBV14|TRBD2
CASSQGLASLGTQYF
TGTGCCAGCAGCCAAGGACTAGCTTCTCTGGGGACCCAGTACTTC
>TRBJ2-1|.|TRBV25-1|TRBD2
CASRPPTSGRSYNEQFF
TGTGCCAGCAGGCCCCCCACTAGCGGGAGGTCCTACAATGAGCAGTTCTTC
>TRBJ2-7|.|TRBV2|TRBD2
CASSETLTGAGGNKQYF
TGTGCCAGCAGTGAAACTCTCACCGGAGCGGGAGGAAACAAGCAGTACTTC
>TRBJ2-1|.|TRBV7-3|.
CASSFTGFGNEQFF
TGTGCCAGCAGCTTTACAGGTTTCGGCAATGAGCAGTTCTTC
>TRBJ1-1|.|TRBV6-5|.
CASSYGGMNTEAFF
TGTGCCAGCAGTTACGGGGGGATGAACACTGAAGCTTTCTTT
>TRBJ1-3|.|TRBV28|.
CASSFSPAGILSGNTIYF
TGTGCCAGCAGTTTTTCCCCCGCAGGAATCCTCTCTGGAAACACCATATATTTT
>TRBJ2-3|.|TRBV14|TRBD2
CASSPIVAGRSDTQYF
TGTGCCAGCAGCCCAATCGTAGCGGGACGGTCAGATACGCAGTATTTT
>TRBJ1-1|.|TRBV14|TRBD1
CASSLRTGRNTEAFF
TGTGCCAGCAGCCTACGGACAGGGAGAAACACTGAAGCTTTCTTT
>TRBJ2-1|few|TRBV30|TRBD2
CAWRPRLGLAGDYNEQFF
TGTGCCTGGAGACCCCGTTTAGGACTAGCGGGAGACTACAATGAGCAGTTCTTC
>TRBJ2-2|.|TRBV28|.
CASTYVGELFF
TGTGCCAGCACCTATGTCGGGGAGCTGTTTTTT
>TRBJ1-5|.|TRBV27|TRBD1
CASSRTGVEQPQHF
TGTGCCAGCAGCCGGACAGGGGTTGAACAGCCCCAGCATTTT
>TRBJ2-2|few|TRBV30|TRBD1
CAWSALGTGGIGELFF
TGTGCCTGGAGTGCCCTCGGGACAGGGGGTATCGGGGAGCTGTTTTTT
>TRBJ2-3|.|TRBV9|TRBD2
CASTLAGVDTQYF
TGTGCCAGCACCTTAGCGGGAGTAGATACGCAGTATTTT
>TRBJ2-1|few|TRBV5-1|.
CASSLGAGYNEQFF
TGCGCCAGCAGCTTGGGGGCTGGCTACAATGAGCAGTTCTTC
>TRBJ2-5|.|TRBV25-1|TRBD2
CASSLAGSQETQYF
TGTGCCAGCAGCCTAGCGGGTTCCCAAGAGACCCAGTACTTC
>TRBJ1-1|.|TRBV13|TRBD1
CASSLTTGTGFAPGNTEAFF
TGTGCCAGCAGCTTGACAACCGGGACAGGGTTTGCCCCAGGGAACACTGAAGCTTTCTTT
>TRBJ1-2|.|TRBV9|.
CASKTGRLGYTF
TGTGCCAGCAAGACGGGGAGGCTTGGCTACACCTTC
>TRBJ2-7|.|TRBV7-9|TRBD1
CSSSLVGTGGPGEQYF
TGTTCCAGCAGCTTAGTCGGGACAGGGGGCCCAGGAGAGCAGTACTTC
>TRBJ2-5|.|TRBV2|.
CASSGAKETQYF
TGTGCCAGCAGTGGGGCGAAAGAGACCCAGTACTTC